One T cell receptor (beta chain) is described in this entry. Its antigen remains unidentified. The sample is drawn from a study of cytomegalovirus exposure and HLA in healthy donors. Study-wide findings and caveats: Earlier analysis found most TCR beta V segments productive about 87% or about 30% of the time.

The PCR made use of 60 Vbeta and 13 Jbeta primers. TCRdb's table, derived via immunoSEQ multiplex PCR, lists solely in-frame clones and lacks some. The sample lists over 80,000 clones; 65% to 90% were seen once. CDR3 length: 14 residues. V lost 2 bases, J lost 6 bases, and 11 bases lay in between. Germline CDR1 is KGHSH and CDR2 is LQKENI. The source is a man aged 30 to 39 in good health and CMV-seropositive. Sequenced: PBMCs. The rearrangement links TRBV18 to TRBJ1-5; D may be TRBD1 (6 bases). Here the CDR3 reads CASSPGGAGQPQHF. The DNA of the CDR3 is TGTGCCAGCTCACCAGGGGGGGCCGGTCAGCCCCAGCATTTT.